This TCR beta chain was captured in a study of blood T cell repertoires in COVID-19. Sequencing used immunoSEQ multiplex PCR; TCRdb keeps in-frame clones, though not all of them. Of around 300,000 clones in the sample, 89% were seen once. The germline CDR1 and CDR2 sequences are MGHRA and YSYEKL. V was shortened by 3 bases and J by 5 bases, with 16 bases between the two germline ends. The CDR3 length is 15 residues. Recruitment covered under 25 US areas and drew participants whose ages spanned roughly 18 to 90 years. This sequence joins TRBV4-1 and TRBJ1-2; D possibly corresponds to TRBD1 (6 bases). The clonotype was recovered from a woman between 40 and 50 years old who had recovered from COVID-19. Sequenced input: PBMCs or T cells enriched from blood (not recorded which). DNA of the CDR3: TGCGCCAGCAGCCAGATACAGGGTTCCGGGTATGGCTACACCTTC. It encodes CASSQIQGSGYGYTF.